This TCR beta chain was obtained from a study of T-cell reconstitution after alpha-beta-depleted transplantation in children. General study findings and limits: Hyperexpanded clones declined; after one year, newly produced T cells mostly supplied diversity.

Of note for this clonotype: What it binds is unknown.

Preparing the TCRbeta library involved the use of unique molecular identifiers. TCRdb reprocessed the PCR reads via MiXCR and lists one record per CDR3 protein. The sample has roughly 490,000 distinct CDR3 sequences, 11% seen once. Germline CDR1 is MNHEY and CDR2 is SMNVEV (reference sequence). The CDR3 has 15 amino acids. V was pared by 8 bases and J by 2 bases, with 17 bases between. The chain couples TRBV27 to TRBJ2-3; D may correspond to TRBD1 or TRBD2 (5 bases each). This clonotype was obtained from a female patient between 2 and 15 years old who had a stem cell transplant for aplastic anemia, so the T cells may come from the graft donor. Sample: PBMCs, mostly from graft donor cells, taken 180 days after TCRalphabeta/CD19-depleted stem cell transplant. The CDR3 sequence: CASCRIGAHTDTQYF. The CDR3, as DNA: TGTGCCAGCTGTCGCATCGGGGCACACACAGATACGCAGTATTTT.